This is a list of T cell receptor beta chains from one sample in a study of blood T cells in healthy people across ages. TCRdb fed the 5' RACE reads into MiXCR, producing one record per CDR3 protein. Of around 900,000 distinct CDR3 sequences detected, more than 25% appear once; the ten largest clones hold 17%. Sequences were obtained from blood. The origin of the receptors is an elderly woman in good health. Each CDR3 is given with its conserved first and last residue. The order of the fields is D gene, J gene, V gene, clone size, CDR3 protein, CDR3 DNA. D genes are given only for firm matches. Not all rows give a size; the values are once, few, many and, for expanded clones, a class.

>.|TRBJ2-7|TRBV28|many
CASRGVGYEQYF
TGTGCCAGCAGGGGGGTGGGCTACGAGCAGTACTTC
>TRBD2|TRBJ2-7|TRBV20-1|.
CSAREASGVYEQYF
TGCAGTGCTAGAGAGGCTAGCGGGGTCTACGAGCAGTACTTC
>.|TRBJ1-5|TRBV6-2/TRBV6-3|.
CASRRGDYNQPQHF
TGTGCCAGCAGAAGGGGAGATTATAATCAGCCCCAGCATTTT
>.|TRBJ2-7|TRBV7-2|.
CASSLATGRNSYEQYF
TGTGCCAGCAGCTTAGCCACTGGGAGGAACTCCTACGAGCAGTACTTC
>.|TRBJ1-1|TRBV7-9|few
CATTMRGNTEAFF
TGTGCCACTACGATGAGGGGGAACACTGAAGCTTTCTTT
>.|TRBJ1-2|TRBV10-2|.
CASSRGVAGGYTF
TGCGCCAGCAGCCGGGGAGTGGCTGGAGGCTACACCTTC
>.|TRBJ1-2|TRBV20-1|once
CSATPSEQYLYGYTF
TGCAGTGCTACCCCGAGTGAACAGTACCTCTATGGCTACACCTTC
>.|TRBJ2-3|TRBV18|few
CASSSGPAGTDTQYF
TGTGCCAGCTCATCGGGACCGGCTGGCACAGATACGCAGTATTTT
>TRBD1|TRBJ1-5|TRBV9|many
CASSVGQGADQPQHF
TGTGCCAGCAGCGTAGGGCAGGGGGCGGATCAGCCCCAGCATTTT
>.|TRBJ2-5|TRBV12-3/TRBV12-4|many
CASSRPPDHRETQYF
TGTGCCAGCAGTCGGCCTCCGGACCACAGAGAGACCCAGTACTTC
>.|TRBJ1-6|TRBV7-2|.
CATNPGLDNPPPHF
TGTGCCACGAATCCGGGACTTGATAATCCACCCCCTCACTTT
>TRBD1|TRBJ2-1|TRBV27|many
CASTRTGGLVEQFF
TGTGCCAGCACTCGGACAGGGGGCTTGGTTGAGCAGTTCTTC
>.|TRBJ1-6|TRBV11-2|many
CASRKDSGNNSPLHF
TGTGCCAGCAGGAAGGACAGTGGGAATAATTCACCCCTCCACTTT
>TRBD1|TRBJ2-7|TRBV5-1|many
CASSLRTGAIYEQYF
TGCGCCAGCAGCCTCCGGACAGGGGCGATCTACGAGCAGTACTTC
>.|TRBJ1-4|TRBV6-6|many
CASSRQGSATNEKLFF
TGTGCCAGCAGCCGCCAGGGCAGCGCAACTAATGAAAAACTGTTTTTT
>.|TRBJ1-5|TRBV20-1|few
CSARLTGANQPQHF
TGCAGTGCTCGCCTGACGGGAGCTAATCAGCCCCAGCATTTT
>TRBD1|TRBJ1-4|TRBV27|many
CASGQLGTATNEKLFF
TGTGCCAGCGGACAGTTGGGGACAGCAACTAATGAAAAACTGTTTTTT
>.|TRBJ2-1|TRBV20-1|.
CNAISTEGPEFF
TGCAATGCTATAAGTACCGAGGGGCCAGAGTTCTTC
>.|TRBJ2-3|TRBV20-1|.
CSAYRAESSTDTQYF
TGCAGTGCTTATAGGGCAGAATCAAGCACAGATACGCAGTATTTT
>.|TRBJ2-2|TRBV5-1|once
CASSQTGSSGELFF
TGCGCCAGCAGCCAAACAGGGTCCAGCGGGGAGCTGTTTTTT
>TRBD1|TRBJ2-1|TRBV20-1|many
CSAPRSDRGMNEQFF
TGCAGTGCCCCAAGGTCGGACAGGGGAATGAATGAGCAGTTCTTC
>.|TRBJ2-5|TRBV6-5|many
CASSQGEVRTQYF
TGTGCCAGCAGCCAAGGGGAGGTGCGGACCCAGTACTTC
>.|TRBJ2-1|TRBV6-4|.
CASSTTGTGYYNEQFF
TGTGCCAGCAGTACAACCGGGACTGGGTATTACAATGAGCAGTTCTTC
>.|TRBJ2-3|TRBV6-2/TRBV6-3|many
CASSASPPDTQYF
TGTGCCAGCAGCGCATCCCCCCCTGATACGCAGTATTTT
>.|TRBJ2-1|TRBV7-2|once
CASSLDGGYYNEQFF
TGTGCCAGCAGCTTAGACGGGGGTTACTACAATGAGCAGTTCTTC
>.|TRBJ2-1|TRBV5-6|.
CASSLRDTRYNEQFF
TGTGCCAGCAGCTTGCGGGACACCAGGTACAATGAGCAGTTCTTC
>.|TRBJ2-1|TRBV6-1|many
CASRAFGTQYNEQFF
TGTGCCAGCAGGGCCTTCGGGACACAATACAATGAGCAGTTCTTC
>.|TRBJ1-2|TRBV25-1|many
CASSAGPSYGYTF
TGTGCCAGCAGTGCAGGGCCAAGCTATGGCTACACCTTC
>.|TRBJ1-1|TRBV3-1|few
CASSRFDTERGEAFF
TGTGCCAGCAGTCGCTTCGATACCGAAAGGGGTGAAGCTTTCTTT
>TRBD2|TRBJ2-5|TRBV2|.
CASSWTSGGNYNEQYF
TGTGCCAGCAGCTGGACTAGCGGGGGTAACTACAATGAGCAGTACTTC
>.|TRBJ2-1|TRBV4-3|many
CASSQDGAQAGEQFF
TGCGCCAGCAGCCAAGATGGGGCCCAGGCGGGTGAGCAGTTCTTC
>.|TRBJ2-3|TRBV29-1|many
CSVDRQTPNTDTQYF
TGCAGCGTTGACCGACAGACCCCCAACACAGATACGCAGTATTTT
>TRBD1|TRBJ1-1|TRBV20-1|many
CSASRGVNTEAFF
TGCAGTGCTAGCAGGGGGGTTAACACTGAAGCTTTCTTT
>TRBD1|TRBJ1-5|TRBV24-1|.
CATSDLIRDRLSQPQHF
TGTGCCACCAGTGATTTGATCCGGGACAGGCTCAGTCAGCCCCAGCATTTT
>TRBD2|TRBJ2-3|TRBV20-1|once
CSAYTSGGTDTQYF
TGCAGTGCTTACACTAGCGGGGGAACAGATACGCAGTATTTT
>TRBD2|TRBJ2-1|TRBV20-1|few
CSTSRGTSGGERKQFF
TGCAGTACCTCTCGGGGGACTAGCGGGGGAGAGAGAAAGCAGTTCTTC
>.|TRBJ1-2|TRBV19|.
CASSMQGRGYTF
TGTGCCAGTAGTATGCAGGGGCGCGGCTACACCTTC
>.|TRBJ2-1|TRBV6-1|many
CASSAHGGNNEQFF
TGTGCCAGCAGTGCCCATGGGGGTAACAATGAGCAGTTCTTC
>.|TRBJ1-2|TRBV3-1|few
CASSQGLFRAGMNYGYTF
TGTGCCAGCAGCCAAGGCCTTTTCCGGGCAGGAATGAACTATGGCTACACCTTC
>.|TRBJ2-7|TRBV5-1|many
CASSLQGQAYEQYF
TGCGCCAGCAGCCTACAGGGTCAAGCCTACGAGCAGTACTTC
>.|TRBJ2-6|TRBV7-8|few
CASSQGSANVLTF
TGTGCCAGCAGTCAGGGTTCAGCCAACGTCCTGACTTTC
>.|TRBJ1-3|TRBV18|.
CASSPLEGSGNTIYF
TGTGCCAGCTCACCACTGGAGGGCTCTGGAAACACCATATATTTT
>.|TRBJ2-1|TRBV7-6|few
CASSLETEAYNEQFF
TGTGCCAGCAGCTTAGAGACAGAAGCCTACAATGAGCAGTTCTTC
>.|TRBJ2-2|TRBV7-2|.
CASSIETGTGELFF
TGTGCCAGCAGCATAGAAACGGGCACCGGGGAGCTGTTTTTT
>TRBD1|TRBJ2-5|TRBV5-1|many
CASSPGTAEEETQYF
TGCGCCAGCTCTCCAGGGACAGCCGAGGAAGAGACCCAGTACTTC
>.|TRBJ2-5|TRBV4-1|.
CASSQEGGVAVGTQYF
TGCGCCAGCAGCCAAGAAGGAGGAGTAGCGGTGGGGACCCAGTACTTC
>TRBD2|TRBJ2-5|TRBV6-2/TRBV6-3|many
CASRDSGGVAETQYF
TGTGCCAGCAGAGATAGCGGGGGCGTTGCGGAGACCCAGTACTTC
>.|TRBJ2-5|TRBV7-2|.
CASSFKWGETQYF
TGTGCCAGCAGCTTCAAGTGGGGAGAGACCCAGTACTTC
>TRBD1|TRBJ1-5|TRBV12-3/TRBV12-4|few
CASRADRGNQPQHF
TGTGCCAGCAGGGCGGACAGGGGAAATCAGCCCCAGCATTTT
>.|TRBJ2-7|TRBV6-8|many
CASRRTEQYF
TGTGCCAGCAGGCGGACCGAGCAGTACTTC
>.|TRBJ2-1|TRBV27|few
CASRERGRMDNEQFF
TGTGCCAGCAGAGAAAGGGGGAGGATGGACAATGAGCAGTTCTTC
>.|TRBJ2-1|TRBV2|many
CASKRSFRNEQFF
TGTGCGAGCAAGAGGAGCTTCCGCAATGAGCAGTTCTTC
>TRBD1|TRBJ2-1|TRBV13|.
CASSLREGALGETQFF
TGTGCCAGCAGCTTACGCGAGGGGGCCCTCGGAGAGACCCAGTTCTTC
>TRBD2|TRBJ2-1|TRBV5-4|.
CASSVASGGGLGSYNEQFF
TGTGCCAGCAGCGTCGCTAGCGGGGGTGGGTTAGGATCCTACAATGAGCAGTTCTTC
>.|TRBJ1-1|TRBV6-2/TRBV6-3|.
CASKRQGEAFF
TGTGCCAGCAAACGACAAGGTGAAGCTTTCTTT
>TRBD2|TRBJ2-1|TRBV11-3|.
CASSLGVLGGRGYNEQFF
TGTGCCAGCAGCTTAGGGGTTCTCGGAGGGAGGGGATACAATGAGCAGTTCTTC
>TRBD1|TRBJ2-3|TRBV2|many
CASSDQGVSTDTQYF
TGTGCCAGCAGTGATCAGGGGGTGAGCACAGATACGCAGTATTTT